Described below is a single TCR beta chain sequence and its context. The CDR3 loop spans 14 amino acids. V lost 0 bases and J lost 4, with 9 bases in between. Germline CDR1 reads MNHEY; CDR2 reads SMNVEV (reference sequence). This sample is drawn from a study of blood T cell repertoires in COVID-19. The repertoire was sequenced with immunoSEQ multiplex PCR; TCRdb's copy has only in-frame clones and lacks some. Here the sample spans hundreds of thousands of clones, 88% being singletons. Specimen: peripheral blood. The origin of this receptor is a man younger than 35 with active or convalescent COVID-19. The rearrangement joins TRBV27 to TRBJ1-2; D gene uncertain. As DNA, the CDR3 is TGTGCCAGCAGTTTATCGGGAGGTACCTATGGCTACACCTTC. This translates into CASSLSGGTYGYTF.